This T cell receptor beta chain is drawn from a study of a mutant IDH1 vaccine in newly diagnosed glioma. About the study: There were about 62% males and about 38% females among treated patients, whose mean age was approximately 44 years. Most had both radiotherapy and temozolomide beforehand; others had only one. Study-wide findings and caveats: Vaccine-induced responses were seen in roughly 93% of patients, spanning several MHC alleles.

Assay: immunoSEQ multiplex PCR; the TCRdb copy retains only in-frame clones and omits some. Of 70,000 or so clones in the sample, more than 70% were seen once. Stated time point: baseline, week 1 (first vaccination visit). Treatment specified: pre-vaccination baseline after standard-of-care therapy. Each of the donors came in with new WHO grade 3 or 4 astrocytomas that were IDH1-mutant and ATRX-lost. V lost 4 bases to trimming and J lost 5 bases; unmatched junction nucleotides: 4. The CDR3 consists of 13 residues. CDR1 is MNHNS and CDR2 is SASEGT in the germline V gene. On this clone: Its antigen is not identified.

The chain combines TRBV6-1 with TRBJ2-7; 8 bases map to TRBD1. This TCR was sampled from a woman under 30 with glioma. Some clones in this sample may be carry-over from other donors' samples. The sequenced sample was peripheral blood mononuclear cells (PBMCs), obtained from a glioma patient treated with radiotherapy, temozolomide or both. The CDR3 DNA reads TGTGCCAGCAGTGGTCCCAGGGGGCACGAGCAGTACTTC. Translated: CASSGPRGHEQYF.